This T cell receptor beta chain appears in the sequencing data of a study of blood T cells in healthy people across ages (dated by TCRdb to about 2015). Study-wide context: Template switching captured roughly one uniquely barcoded TCR beta cDNA molecule per two T cells in model experiments. Age-related changes in TCR beta repertoire diversity were measured in the study by deep sequencing normalized with unique cDNA molecular identifiers. The donors were split into four age groups: young (average 16 years), middle-aged (roughly 42), aged (roughly 68) and long-lived (roughly 86). The study analyzed two additional independent replicas of 1 million unique cDNA reads from the same blood draw for two donors, one aged 18 to 30 and one aged 80 or older.

Note on this clonotype: Its antigen is currently not known. The record has no base qualities; no much larger clone is one base away.

Results the study describes overall, beyond this receptor: Total diversity estimates from one million sequenced T cells were considered lower bounds and underestimates. As age increased, observed TCR beta diversity per million T cells dropped in a roughly linear way, and a significant reduction was already evident by age 40. Because donor CMV infection status was unknown, age-related changes in expanded clonotypes were potentially confounded. Observed TCR beta diversity correlated strongly with the percentage of naive T cells measured by flow cytometry. Conclusive comparison of naive and antigen-experienced compartments was prevented by the profiling of bulk unsorted PBMCs. Compared with the aged group, the long-lived group had more naive CD4+ T cells, fewer expanded clones and increased TCR diversity, a pattern suggesting age selection.

CDR1 and CDR2 (DFQATT, SNEGSKA) derive from the germline V gene (reference sequence). Including the terminal cysteine and phenylalanine, the CDR3 comprises 15 residues. Of the read, only the CDR3 DNA is kept; its 45 bases are in frame from base 1. The V end loses 5 bases and the J end loses 2 bases, and a stretch of 18 bases separates them. Systemically healthy Caucasian individuals from Russia, some 38 in total and aged about 6 to 90 years, were included as donors. Each donor gave 9 to 10 milliliters of peripheral blood, collected into EDTA-treated Vacutainer tubes. PBMCs were isolated by Ficoll-Paque density-gradient centrifugation, with at least 6 million obtained per sample. Total RNA, at least 6 micrograms per sample, was extracted from PBMCs with Trizol reagent. Naive CD45RAhigh/CD27high T cell percentages were measured by flow cytometry on a PBMC aliquot from every donor. Library preparation employed 5' RACE. Sequenced using an Illumina HiSeq 2500. A second roughly 6 to 11 cycle PCR used a sample-barcoded 5' primer and a J-beta primer mix. A unique molecular identifier was introduced onto each TCR beta cDNA molecule by a template-switch 5' adaptor carrying 12 random nucleotides. At least 3 million CDR3-containing paired-end reads were obtained from each sample. First-strand cDNA was synthesized from all RNA with the Mint cDNA synthesis kit, primed by a TRBC-specific oligonucleotide. After uracil-DNA glycosylase treatment, a first 18-cycle PCR used universal primers M1SS and BC2_uni_R on all cDNA. The paper's processing steps were these. For normalization, 1 million high-quality reads were randomly selected from each sample, with every read carrying a distinct molecular identifier. Instead of being binned into consensus sequences, reads with shared molecular identifiers were discarded. CDR3 identification, clonotype clustering and error correction used MiTCR with a Q25 quality threshold and the strictest error-elimination algorithm. A nonparametric unseen species model with Euler transformation was used to estimate a lower bound on total TCR beta diversity. TCRdb's own reprocessing of the public reads used fastp at Q25 and MiXCR and kept productive beta chains. Records with the same CDR3 protein are collapsed into one entry carrying the most frequent genes and DNA. It is TCRdb's table, rather than the study itself, that gives the V and J calls and clone size. The sample has about 800,000 distinct CDR3 sequences on record, around a quarter of them singletons. The ten largest clones represent approximately 4% of the sample.

These records were also assigned to another study, of T cells of mothers and their children. The second study's authors report: Nine systemically healthy Caucasian individuals, comprising three mothers and their six children, were included as donors. cDNA synthesis used all of the extracted RNA, with 1.5 ug of RNA in each 15 ul reaction. Sample barcodes and 2-4 random nucleotides were added via the M1S primer in the second PCR. Over 9 million TCR beta CDR3 reads came from each mother, compared with approximately 2.8 million reads from each child. Thymic selection similarly shapes TCR recombination output in related and unrelated pairs, with minor effect from inherited differences. Normalized repertoire overlap was always slightly but never significantly higher in related than unrelated mother-child pairs. No persistent microchimeric T cell clones were found, with a detection sensitivity of around 100 clones per million clonotypes. To look for features that set related mother-child pairs apart from unrelated individuals, the researchers ran deep NGS to compare the TCR beta repertoires of mothers and children. On average, the children were about 12 +/- 4 years old, while the mothers were roughly 36 +/- 4 years old. Libraries were sequenced on Illumina HiSeq 2000 with 100+100 nt paired-end reads after adapter ligation with NEBNext reagents. To prevent cross-contamination, the mother and child libraries were prepared a month apart and were sequenced in separate runs. Each donor had between 500,000 and 2,000,000 distinct TCR beta clonotypes identified. Naive TCR beta clonotypes were estimated from low-frequency clonotypes matched to each donor's FACS-determined naive share, without sorting.

The TCR was taken from a boy between 10 and 17 years old in good health. The rearranged chain carries TRBV20-1 and TRBJ2-5; the D gene remains uncertain. Sequencing was carried out using blood. The nucleotide sequence is given as TGCAGTGCTGACCCCTACGCGGAGACACAAGAGACCCAGTACTTC. Translated, it reads CSADPYAETQETQYF.